This T cell receptor beta chain was sequenced for a study of CD8+CD57+ T cells in acquired aplastic anemia. About the study: Quantities of DNA derived from sorted CD4+ and CD8+ cells averaged approximately 3.5 ug.

The germline V gene encodes CDR1 MNHEY and CDR2 SMNVEV (reference sequence). Trimming shortened V by 4 bases and J by 5 bases, and 23 bases separated the two germline ends. The CDR3 is 17 residues long. Researchers used genomic DNA as the template to profile TCR beta VDJ and CDR3. A single record per CDR3 protein comes from TCRdb applying MiXCR to the reads. The data show about 180,000 distinct CDR3 sequences, 46% seen once. Whole-study findings and limits: Patients and controls were found to share roughly 31 CD8+ CDR3 sequences.

A remark on this clonotype: Its antigen is currently unknown.

The TCR was taken from a human donor in good health. The V call is TRBV27, the J call TRBJ2-5; TRBD2 might be the D (6 bases). The specimen sequenced was sorted CD4+, CD8+, or CD8+CD57+ T cells (not recorded which) from PBMCs. The DNA for the CDR3 is TGTGCCAGCAGTTCCGACCGACTAGTGTCCAAGAGGGAGACCCAGTACTTC. It translates to CASSSDRLVSKRETQYF.